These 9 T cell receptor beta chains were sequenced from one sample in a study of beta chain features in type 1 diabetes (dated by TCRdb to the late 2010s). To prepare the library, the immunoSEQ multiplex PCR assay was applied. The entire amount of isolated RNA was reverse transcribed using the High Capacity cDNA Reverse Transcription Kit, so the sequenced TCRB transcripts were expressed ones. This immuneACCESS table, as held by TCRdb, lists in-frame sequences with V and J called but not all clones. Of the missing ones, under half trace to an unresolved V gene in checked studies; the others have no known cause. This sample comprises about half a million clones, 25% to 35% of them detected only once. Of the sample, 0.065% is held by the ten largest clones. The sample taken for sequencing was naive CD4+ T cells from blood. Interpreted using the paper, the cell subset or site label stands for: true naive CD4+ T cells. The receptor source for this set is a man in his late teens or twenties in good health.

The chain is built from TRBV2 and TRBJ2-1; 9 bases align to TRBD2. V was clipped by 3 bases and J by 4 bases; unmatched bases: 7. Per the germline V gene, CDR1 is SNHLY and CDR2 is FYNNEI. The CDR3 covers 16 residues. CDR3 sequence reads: CASSDDASGTYNEQFF. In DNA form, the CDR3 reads TGTGCCAGCAGTGACGACGCTAGCGGGACTTACAATGAGCAGTTCTTC.

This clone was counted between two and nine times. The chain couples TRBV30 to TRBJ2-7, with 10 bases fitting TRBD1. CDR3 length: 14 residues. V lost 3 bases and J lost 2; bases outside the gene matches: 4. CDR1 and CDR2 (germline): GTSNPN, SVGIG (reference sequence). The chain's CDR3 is CAWSRDRGTYEQYF. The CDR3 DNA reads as TGTGCCTGGAGCCGGGACAGGGGTACCTACGAGCAGTACTTC.

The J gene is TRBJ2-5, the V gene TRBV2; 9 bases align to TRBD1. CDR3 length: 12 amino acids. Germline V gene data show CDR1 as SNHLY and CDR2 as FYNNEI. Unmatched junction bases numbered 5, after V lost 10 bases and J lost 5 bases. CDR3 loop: CATGQGWETQYF. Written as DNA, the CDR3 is TGTGCCACCGGACAGGGGTGGGAGACCCAGTACTTC.

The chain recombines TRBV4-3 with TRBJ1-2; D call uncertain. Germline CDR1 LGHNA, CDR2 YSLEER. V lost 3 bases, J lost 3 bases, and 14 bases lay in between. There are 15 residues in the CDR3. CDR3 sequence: CASSHNYAGDYGYTF. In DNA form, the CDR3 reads TGCGCCAGCAGCCACAACTATGCCGGGGACTATGGCTACACCTTC.

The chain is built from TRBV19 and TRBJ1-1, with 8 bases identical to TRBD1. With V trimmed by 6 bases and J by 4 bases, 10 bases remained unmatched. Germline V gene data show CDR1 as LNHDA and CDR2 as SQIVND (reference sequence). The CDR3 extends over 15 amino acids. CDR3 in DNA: TGTGCCAGTAGCGACAGGGGTTCGGTTTTCACTGAAGCTTTCTTT. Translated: CASSDRGSVFTEAFF.

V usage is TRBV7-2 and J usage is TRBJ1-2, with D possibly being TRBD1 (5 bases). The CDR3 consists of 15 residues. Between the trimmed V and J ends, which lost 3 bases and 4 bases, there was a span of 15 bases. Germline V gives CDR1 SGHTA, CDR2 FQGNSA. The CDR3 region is CASSLEGSGSYGYTF. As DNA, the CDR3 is TGTGCCAGCAGCTTGGAGGGGTCAGGGAGCTATGGCTACACCTTC.

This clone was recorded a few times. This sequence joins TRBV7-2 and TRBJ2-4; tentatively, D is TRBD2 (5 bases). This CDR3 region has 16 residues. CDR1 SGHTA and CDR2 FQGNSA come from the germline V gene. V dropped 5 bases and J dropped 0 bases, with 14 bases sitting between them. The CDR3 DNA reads TGTGCCAGCAGCATGACCGGGAACCTAGCCAAAAACATTCAGTACTTC. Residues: CASSMTGNLAKNIQYF.

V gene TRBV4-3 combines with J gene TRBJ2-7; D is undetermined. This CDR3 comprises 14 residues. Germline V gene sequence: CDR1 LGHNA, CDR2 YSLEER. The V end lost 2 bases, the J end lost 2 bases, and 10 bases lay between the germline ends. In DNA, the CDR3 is TGCGCCAGCAGCCAAAATTACGGAGCCTACGAGCAGTACTTC. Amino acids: CASSQNYGAYEQYF.

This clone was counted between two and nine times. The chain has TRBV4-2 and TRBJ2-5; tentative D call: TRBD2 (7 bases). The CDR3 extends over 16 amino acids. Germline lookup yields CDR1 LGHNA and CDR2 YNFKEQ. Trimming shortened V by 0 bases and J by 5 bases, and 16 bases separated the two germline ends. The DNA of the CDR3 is TGTGCCAGCAGCCAAGATAAAGCGGGAAGGGGGGAGACCCAGTACTTC. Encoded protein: CASSQDKAGRGETQYF.